One and the same sample provided the 3 T cell receptor beta chains below, sequenced in a study of blood T cell repertoires in COVID-19. Sequenced by immunoSEQ multiplex PCR; TCRdb stores in-frame clones only, minus some. This table holds approximately 250,000 clones, approximately 87% found once. The sequenced sample consisted of peripheral blood. The receptors here all came from a man aged 60-69 years who had recovered from COVID-19.

This chain uses TRBV19 with TRBJ1-5; 7 positions agree with TRBD1. CDR1 LNHDA and CDR2 SQIVND come from the germline V gene (reference sequence). This CDR3 comprises 16 residues. V lost 4 bases and J lost 1; bases outside the gene matches: 7. For the CDR3, the DNA is TGTGCCAGTAGTACCGCCGACAGGGCCAGCAATCAGCCCCAGCATTTT. Amino acid sequence: CASSTADRASNQPQHF.

This clone was seen only a few times. J is TRBJ2-3 and V is TRBV2; no clear D gene. With 4 bases removed from V and 5 bases from J, the gap between germline ends came to 10 bases. CDR1 and CDR2 (germline): SNHLY, FYNNEI. CDR3 length: 13 residues. CDR3 in DNA: TGTGCCAGCAGTGTGATGACTCTAGATACGCAGTATTTT. Protein sequence: CASSVMTLDTQYF.

The rearrangement joins TRBV6-2 or TRBV6-3 to TRBJ2-7; TRBD2 aligns across 8 bases. The length of the CDR3 is 12 residues. Trimming at V came to 2 bases and at J to 10 bases, leaving 4 bases not matched to a gene. Germline CDR1 reads MNHEY; CDR2 reads SVGEGT. CDR3 sequence: CASSYRAGAQYF. The CDR3 DNA reads TGTGCCAGCAGTTACCGAGCGGGAGCTCAGTACTTC.